This is a list of T cell receptor beta chains from one sample in a study of blood T cell repertoires in COVID-19. TCRdb's table, derived via immunoSEQ multiplex PCR, lists solely in-frame clones and lacks some. Found here are about 210,000 clones, about 84% of them singletons; the top ten hold around 13%. Sequencing was carried out using peripheral blood. All receptors come from a human donor in a cohort sampled during active COVID-19. CDR3s include the opening cysteine and the closing phenylalanine or tryptophan. D genes are given only for firm matches. A row's size may be missing; if present it is once, few, many or a size class.

size: NA; J: TRBJ1-6; D: NA; V: TRBV7-9; DNA: TGTGCCAGCAGCTATACAGGGTCCGATTCACCCCTCCACTTT; CDR3: CASSYTGSDSPLHF
size: NA; J: TRBJ1-1; D: NA; V: TRBV28; DNA: TGTGCCAGCGGCCGGACAGTAACTGAAGCTTTCTTT; CDR3: CASGRTVTEAFF
size: once; J: TRBJ1-1; D: TRBD1; V: TRBV19; DNA: TGTGCCAGTAGTACTCAGACAGGGGAAGCTTTCTTT; CDR3: CASSTQTGEAFF
size: NA; J: TRBJ1-5; D: TRBD1; V: TRBV28; DNA: TGTGCCAGCAGCCAGACAGGGGTCGATCAGCCCCAGCATTTT; CDR3: CASSQTGVDQPQHF
size: NA; J: TRBJ1-2; D: NA; V: TRBV11-2; DNA: TGTGCCAGCAGCTTAGGAGAGGGAAACTATGGCTACACCTTC; CDR3: CASSLGEGNYGYTF
size: NA; J: TRBJ2-7; D: NA; V: TRBV7-6; DNA: TGTGCCAGCAGCCCGGGGGGCAATGCCAGGGCCGGGGGGCAGTACTTC; CDR3: CASSPGGNARAGGQYF
size: few; J: TRBJ1-5; D: NA; V: TRBV28; DNA: TGTGCCAGCAGTTTCCCCGGAGGGGAACAGCATTTT; CDR3: CASSFPGGEQHF
size: NA; J: TRBJ2-3; D: TRBD1; V: TRBV6-5; DNA: TGTGCCAGCAGTTATGGCCGGGACAGCCTCACAGATACGCAGTATTTT; CDR3: CASSYGRDSLTDTQYF
size: few; J: TRBJ2-2; D: TRBD2; V: TRBV5-1; DNA: TGCGCCAGCAGCGCGACTAGCGGGAGCCGGGGGGAGCTGTTTTTT; CDR3: CASSATSGSRGELFF
size: NA; J: TRBJ2-3; D: TRBD2; V: TRBV19; DNA: TGTGCCAGTAGTATTCTTCCTAGCGGGGGGGCTGATACGCAGTATTTT; CDR3: CASSILPSGGADTQYF
size: NA; J: TRBJ1-1; D: NA; V: TRBV6-5; DNA: TGTGCCAGTCTACCGAGGCTAAACACTGAAGCTTTCTTT; CDR3: CASLPRLNTEAFF
size: NA; J: TRBJ2-7; D: NA; V: TRBV6-6; DNA: TGTGCCAGCAGCAGGGCGAGCGAGCAGTACTTC; CDR3: CASSRASEQYF
size: NA; J: TRBJ2-2; D: NA; V: TRBV28; DNA: TGTGCCAGCCTAAATGGGGCGATCGGGGAGCTGTTTTTT; CDR3: CASLNGAIGELFF
size: NA; J: TRBJ2-2; D: NA; V: TRBV6-5; DNA: TGTGCCAGCAGAGCAACGAACACCGGGGAGCTGTTTTTT; CDR3: CASRATNTGELFF
size: few; J: TRBJ1-1; D: TRBD1; V: TRBV5-1; DNA: TGCGCCAGCAGCCTCGACAGGGTGAACACTGAAGCTTTCTTT; CDR3: CASSLDRVNTEAFF
size: NA; J: TRBJ2-5; D: NA; V: TRBV7-7; DNA: TGTGCTAGCAGCGCGGGGGGGACAGGGGCACAAGAGACCCAGTACTTC; CDR3: CASSAGGTGAQETQYF
size: NA; J: TRBJ2-1; D: NA; V: TRBV12-3/TRBV12-4; DNA: TGTGCCAGCAGTTTAGGGCTTGAGCAGTTCTTC; CDR3: CASSLGLEQFF
size: NA; J: TRBJ2-1; D: NA; V: TRBV9; DNA: TGTGCCAGCAGCGTAGATGGGCTCCCCAGCTCCTACAATGAGCAGTTCTTC; CDR3: CASSVDGLPSSYNEQFF
size: NA; J: TRBJ1-2; D: TRBD1; V: TRBV25-1; DNA: TGTGCCAGCAGTGCCCGACAGGGGTTGGCCTATGGCTACACCTTC; CDR3: CASSARQGLAYGYTF
size: NA; J: TRBJ2-7; D: TRBD1; V: TRBV9; DNA: TGTGCCAGCAGCGTTGGGGACAGGGGGCCGCGGGAGCAGTACTTC; CDR3: CASSVGDRGPREQYF
size: NA; J: TRBJ1-2; D: TRBD1; V: TRBV18; DNA: TGTGCCAGCTCACCTCGGGACAGCCCCAGCTATGGCTACACCTTC; CDR3: CASSPRDSPSYGYTF
size: few; J: TRBJ2-6; D: NA; V: TRBV5-4; DNA: TGTGCCAGCAGCTTGTATTCTGGGGCCAACGTCCTGACTTTC; CDR3: CASSLYSGANVLTF
size: NA; J: TRBJ2-1; D: TRBD2; V: TRBV18; DNA: TGTGCCAGCTCACCCCCTAGCGGGGGGGCGAGGAATGAGCAGTTCTTC; CDR3: CASSPPSGGARNEQFF
size: NA; J: TRBJ1-1; D: NA; V: TRBV19; DNA: TGTGCCAGTAGTAACCCCCTATTCGGACAGAACACTGAAGCTTTCTTT; CDR3: CASSNPLFGQNTEAFF
size: NA; J: TRBJ1-2; D: NA; V: TRBV5-5; DNA: TGTGCCAGCAGCCCCGACCGTGGGGGGTATGGCTACACCTTC; CDR3: CASSPDRGGYGYTF
size: once; J: TRBJ1-2; D: NA; V: TRBV24-1; DNA: TGTGCCACCAGTGACAGCTATGGCTACACCTTC; CDR3: CATSDSYGYTF
size: NA; J: TRBJ2-3; D: TRBD2; V: TRBV11-2; DNA: TGTGCCAGCAGCTACTCTAGCGGTAGCACAGATACGCAGTATTTT; CDR3: CASSYSSGSTDTQYF
size: NA; J: TRBJ1-4; D: TRBD1; V: TRBV29-1; DNA: TGCAGCGTAAAGACAGGGTCGGATGAAAAACTGTTTTTT; CDR3: CSVKTGSDEKLFF
size: NA; J: TRBJ1-5; D: NA; V: TRBV19; DNA: TGTGCCAGTAGTATACAAGGGGGACGTTACAATCAGCCCCAGCATTTT; CDR3: CASSIQGGRYNQPQHF
size: NA; J: TRBJ1-3; D: NA; V: TRBV7-9; DNA: TGTGCCAGCAGCCGAGGGGGAAACACCATATATTTT; CDR3: CASSRGGNTIYF
size: NA; J: TRBJ2-7; D: NA; V: TRBV5-4; DNA: TGTGCCAGCAGCTTCCAGGGGTCCTACGAGCAGTACTTC; CDR3: CASSFQGSYEQYF
size: NA; J: TRBJ2-1; D: TRBD2; V: TRBV19; DNA: TGTGCCAGTAGCATAGCGGGGGGGCTCTACAATGAGCAGTTCTTC; CDR3: CASSIAGGLYNEQFF
size: NA; J: TRBJ2-3; D: TRBD1; V: TRBV7-9; DNA: TGTGCCAGCAGCTTAGGAGGAGGACAGGTGCAGGGTACGCAGTATTTT; CDR3: CASSLGGGQVQGTQYF
size: NA; J: TRBJ1-1; D: TRBD1; V: TRBV4-1; DNA: TGCGCCAGCAGCCAAGTTGGGGACAGGGCTGAAGCTTTCTTT; CDR3: CASSQVGDRAEAFF
size: NA; J: TRBJ1-1; D: TRBD1; V: TRBV5-6; DNA: TGTGCCAGCAGCGCACAGGGGGCTAACACTGAAGCTTTCTTT; CDR3: CASSAQGANTEAFF
size: NA; J: TRBJ2-7; D: TRBD2; V: TRBV5-6; DNA: TGTGCCAGCAGCGATGGACTAGCGGGAGTGCAGAGGGAGCAGTACTTC; CDR3: CASSDGLAGVQREQYF
size: NA; J: TRBJ2-2; D: TRBD1; V: TRBV19; DNA: TGTGCCAGTAGTATTGGGACAGCGAACACCGGGGAGCTGTTTTTT; CDR3: CASSIGTANTGELFF